These T cell receptor beta chains were read from a single sample in a study of spatial heterogeneity in lung cancer. Each CDR3 protein gets one entry after TCRdb re-called the 5' RACE reads with MiXCR. The sample lists 39,000 or so distinct CDR3 sequences, 3% to 3.5% occurring once. The specimen comprised normal lung tissue next to the tumor, sampled at surgery. These receptors came from a male donor with early-stage non-small cell lung cancer. CDR3s include the opening cysteine and the closing phenylalanine or tryptophan. A D gene is named only where the DNA matches it firmly. Expanded clones get a size class; other rows say once, few or many, or leave the size out.

abundance	v_gene	j_gene	d_gene	CDR3aa	CDR3nt
many	TRBV7-6	TRBJ2-7	.	CASSLARDPPREQYF	TGTGCCAGCAGCTTAGCGAGGGACCCCCCTCGTGAGCAGTACTTC
many	TRBV28	TRBJ2-7	.	CASSLLSEQYF	TGTGCCAGCAGTTTATTAAGTGAGCAGTACTTC
many	TRBV6-5	TRBJ2-2	.	CASRSSGELFF	TGTGCCAGCAGAAGTAGCGGGGAGCTGTTTTTT
many	TRBV11-2	TRBJ2-7	.	CASSLVAHPSYEQYF	TGTGCCAGCAGCTTAGTAGCCCATCCCTCCTACGAGCAGTACTTC
many	TRBV7-9	TRBJ1-1	.	CASSPDRMNTEAFF	TGTGCCAGCAGTCCAGACAGGATGAACACTGAAGCTTTCTTT
many	TRBV30	TRBJ1-1	TRBD1	CAWRAYRDSGEAFF	TGTGCCTGGAGAGCTTACCGGGACAGTGGTGAAGCTTTCTTT
.	TRBV7-8	TRBJ1-5	TRBD1	CASSRGGGQPQHF	TGTGCCAGCAGCCGGGGAGGGGGCCAGCCCCAGCATTTT
many	TRBV7-2	TRBJ2-2	.	CASSYGTHLNTGELFF	TGTGCCAGCAGCTATGGGACTCACTTGAACACCGGGGAGCTGTTTTTT
many	TRBV5-1	TRBJ2-5	.	CASSLLSETQYF	TGCGCCAGCAGCTTGTTGTCGGAGACCCAGTACTTC
many	TRBV6-6	TRBJ1-1	TRBD1	CASGKGQGEAFF	TGTGCCAGCGGAAAGGGACAGGGTGAAGCTTTCTTT
many	TRBV28	TRBJ1-4	.	CASSSGAVREKLFF	TGTGCCAGCAGTTCGGGGGCCGTTCGGGAAAAACTGTTTTTT
many	TRBV15	TRBJ2-5	.	CATSQGQETQYF	TGTGCCACCAGCCAGGGTCAAGAGACCCAGTACTTC
many	TRBV28	TRBJ2-2	TRBD2	CASSLIAGASRTGELFF	TGTGCCAGCAGTTTAATCGCGGGAGCTTCTAGGACCGGGGAGCTGTTTTTT
many	TRBV2	TRBJ1-4	.	CASSRISATNEKLFF	TGTGCCAGCAGTCGTATCAGCGCAACTAATGAAAAACTGTTTTTT
many	TRBV12-3/TRBV12-4	TRBJ2-2	.	CASSLRGKDTGELFF	TGTGCCAGCAGTTTAAGGGGGAAGGACACCGGGGAGCTGTTTTTT
few	TRBV28	TRBJ1-4	.	CASSPPGLVVDEKLFF	TGTGCCAGCAGTCCGCCCGGGCTAGTTGTGGATGAAAAACTGTTTTTT
many	TRBV14	TRBJ2-5	.	CASSQDLLKTQYF	TGTGCCAGCAGCCAAGATCTTTTGAAGACCCAGTACTTC
.	TRBV7-1	TRBJ2-5	.	CASSRGLAPGGGETQYF	TGTGCCAGCAGTCGAGGGCTAGCGCCCGGTGGAGGAGAGACCCAGTACTTC
many	TRBV28	TRBJ1-6	.	CASSPPGGLNSPLHF	TGTGCCAGCAGTCCCCCTGGCGGACTTAATTCACCCCTCCACTTT
.	TRBV21-1	TRBJ2-7	.	CASSKVKGCTIRSSYEQYF	TGTGCCAGCAGCAAAGTGAAGGGGTGTACTATCAGGAGCTCCTACGAGCAGTACTTC
many	TRBV28	TRBJ1-2	.	CASSLTVYGYTF	TGTGCCAGCAGTCTGACAGTCTATGGCTACACCTTC
many	TRBV7-2	TRBJ2-3	.	CASSLVWETQYF	TGTGCCAGCAGCTTAGTCTGGGAAACGCAGTATTTT
many	TRBV7-6	TRBJ1-1	TRBD1	CASSPWTGGDQTEAFF	TGTGCCAGCAGCCCGTGGACAGGGGGCGATCAAACTGAAGCTTTCTTT
many	TRBV29-1	TRBJ2-7	.	CSVTRDTGGSYEQYF	TGCAGCGTCACACGAGACACCGGCGGGTCCTACGAGCAGTACTTC
many	TRBV12-3/TRBV12-4	TRBJ2-1	.	CASSLGGLRNNEQFF	TGTGCCAGCAGTTTAGGGGGGTTAAGGAACAATGAGCAGTTCTTC
many	TRBV9	TRBJ2-1	.	CASSPLGDSYNEQFF	TGTGCCAGCAGTCCCCTTGGGGACTCCTACAATGAGCAGTTCTTC
few	TRBV4-2	TRBJ2-1	.	CASSQARGSYNEQFF	TGTGCCAGCAGCCAAGCCCGGGGGTCCTACAATGAGCAGTTCTTC
many	TRBV7-2	TRBJ1-6	.	CASSLAGGFNSPLHF	TGTGCCAGCAGCTTAGCCGGGGGTTTTAATTCACCCCTCCACTTT
many	TRBV3-1	TRBJ2-7	.	CASSRVRGEQYF	TGTGCCAGCAGCCGAGTTCGAGGTGAGCAGTACTTC
many	TRBV2	TRBJ2-3	TRBD2	CASGTSGGLGDTQYF	TGTGCCAGTGGGACTAGCGGGGGCCTAGGGGATACGCAGTATTTT
many	TRBV2	TRBJ2-3	TRBD2	CATSRLAGTQYF	TGTGCCACCTCTAGACTAGCGGGAACGCAGTATTTT